The next 22 T cell receptor beta chains were all read from a single sample in a study of blood T cell repertoires in COVID-19. The repertoire was sequenced with immunoSEQ multiplex PCR; TCRdb's copy has only in-frame clones and lacks some. The table lists around 250,000 clones, roughly nine tenths of them singletons. Material for sequencing was PBMCs or T cells enriched from blood (not recorded which). These receptor sequences come from a human donor in a cohort exposed to, infected with or recovered from COVID-19 (not recorded which). The donor label of this sample is uncertain.

This sequence joins TRBV24-1 and TRBJ2-2, with 8 nucleotides matching TRBD2. The germline CDR1 and CDR2 sequences are KGHDR and SFDVKD. V dropped 4 bases and J dropped 7; count of bases not matched to a gene: 4. There are 14 residues in the CDR3. The CDR3, as DNA: TGTGCCACCAGTGAAGCGGGGGTGGGCGGGGAGCTGTTTTTT. Amino acids: CATSEAGVGGELFF.

The J gene is TRBJ1-5, the V gene TRBV30; TRBD1 matches 7 bases. Germline V gene sequence: CDR1 GTSNPN, CDR2 SVGIG (reference sequence). The CDR3 sequence is 13 residues long. V was clipped by 5 bases and J by 5 bases; unmatched bases: 6. The chain's CDR3 is CAWAQGDDQPQHF. CDR3 nucleotides: TGTGCCTGGGCCCAGGGGGACGATCAGCCCCAGCATTTT.

The chain combines TRBV10-3 with TRBJ1-5; D possibly corresponds to TRBD1 (6 bases). The length of the CDR3 is 13 residues. The V end lost 8 bases, the J end lost 3 bases, and 11 bases lay between the germline ends. The V gene's germline CDR1 is ENHRY and CDR2 SYGVKD. DNA for the CDR3: TGTGCCATCGCCCCGGGACACAATCAGCCCCAGCATTTT. Translating gives CAIAPGHNQPQHF.

V gene TRBV25-1 combines with J gene TRBJ1-3; 10 bases are shared with TRBD1. Germline CDR1 and CDR2: MGHDK and SYGVNS. J gave up 3 bases and V 4 bases, and 9 bases lay outside the gene matches. The CDR3 extends over 17 amino acids. This CDR3 reads CASSASPDRGFGNTIYF. The CDR3 coding sequence is TGTGCCAGCAGTGCTTCGCCGGACAGGGGGTTTGGAAACACCATATATTTT.

The chain recombines TRBV14 with TRBJ2-7; possible D gene TRBD2, 6 bases. From germline, CDR1 is SGHDN and CDR2 FVKESK. The V and J ends lost 1 base and 2 bases respectively, with 9 bases between them. The CDR3 extends over 14 amino acids. CDR3 amino acids: CASSQGRGPYEQYF. The CDR3 DNA reads as TGTGCCAGCAGCCAAGGGCGGGGACCCTACGAGCAGTACTTC. Looking up the rest from reference TRBV14 and TRBJ2-7 gives the full variable domain: EAGVTQFPSHSVIEKGQTVTLRCDPISGHDNLYWYRRVMGKEIKFLLHFVKESKQDESGMPNNRFLAERTGGTYSTLKVQPAELEDSGVYFCASSQGRGPYEQYFGPGTRLTVT.

The rearrangement uses TRBV27 and TRBJ2-3, with TRBD1 matching 7 bases. CDR3 length equals 14 residues. Germline V lookup: CDR1 MNHEY, CDR2 SMNVEV (reference sequence). V dropped 6 bases and J dropped 2; count of bases not matched to a gene: 5. The CDR3 nucleotides are TGTGCCAGCAGACAGGGGCGCCTCACAGATACGCAGTATTTT. Translated: CASRQGRLTDTQYF.

V and J are TRBV30 and TRBJ1-2, with D perhaps TRBD1 (5 bases). V was shortened by 4 bases and J by 4 bases, with 16 bases between the two germline ends. The CDR3 extends over 14 amino acids. The germline gives CDR1 GTSNPN, CDR2 SVGIG (reference sequence). CDR3 in DNA: TGTGCCTGGACCCGTAGGGCCAGGGCCTATGGCTACACCTTC. Amino acids: CAWTRRARAYGYTF.

This clone was seen just once. This sequence joins TRBV5-1 and TRBJ2-1; TRBD2 matches at 10 bases. Germline V gives CDR1 SGHRS, CDR2 YFSETQ. This CDR3 spans 19 amino acids. With 6 bases clipped from V and 5 bases from J, the junction kept 20 bases outside the gene matches. The CDR3, as DNA: TGCGCCAGCACCAATCTAGATAGCGGGGGGCTCCTAGGCAACAATGAGCAGTTCTTC. This encodes CASTNLDSGGLLGNNEQFF.

The chain uses TRBV19 and TRBJ2-5, with a weak D call TRBD2 (5 bases). The V end lost 10 bases, the J end lost 4 bases, and 19 bases lay between the germline ends. Germline lookup yields CDR1 LNHDA and CDR2 SQIVND (reference sequence). This CDR3 region has 14 residues. The CDR3 DNA reads as TGTGCCACCTCACGGGGAAGGGTAAGAGAGACCCAGTACTTC. Amino acids: CATSRGRVRETQYF.

This sequence joins TRBV27 and TRBJ1-5, with 7 bases matching TRBD1. There are 14 residues in the CDR3. Looked up from germline, CDR1 is MNHEY and CDR2 is SMNVEV (reference sequence). V lost 5 bases and J lost 0; bases outside the gene matches: 1. The CDR3 nucleotides read TGTGCCAGCAGTCGACAGGGTAGCAATCAGCCCCAGCATTTT. Translation: CASSRQGSNQPQHF.

The chain carries TRBV5-1 and TRBJ2-7; the D gene is possibly TRBD1 (5 bases). With 0 bases removed from V and 3 bases from J, the gap between germline ends came to 7 bases. Germline V CDR1 and CDR2: SGHRS, YFSETQ. The CDR3 sequence is 13 residues long. The CDR3 is CASSLVQGYEQYF. As DNA, the CDR3 is TGCGCCAGCAGCTTGGTGCAGGGCTACGAGCAGTACTTC.

The chain employs TRBV6-6 and TRBJ2-2; the D gene is possibly TRBD1 (5 bases). The ends were cut back, 5 bases at V and 4 bases at J, with 17 bases in the middle. The CDR3 runs to 16 residues. From germline, CDR1 is MNHNY and CDR2 SVGAGI (reference sequence). The CDR3 region is CASSLPRTGSTGELFF. CDR3 bases: TGTGCCAGCAGTCTCCCTCGCACAGGATCCACCGGGGAGCTGTTTTTT.

Only one count was recorded for this clone. V gene TRBV10-3 combines with J gene TRBJ1-5; perhaps TRBD1 as D (5 bases). Germline V gene lookup returns CDR1 ENHRY and CDR2 SYGVKD. Trimming left V 3 bases short and J 4 bases short, with 13 bases between. The CDR3 runs 15 residues. The CDR3 loop is CAISDLGGLNQPQHF. In DNA, the CDR3 is TGTGCCATCAGTGATCTCGGGGGTCTAAATCAGCCCCAGCATTTT.

J is TRBJ2-3 and V is TRBV6-5; unclear D gene. The V and J ends lost 8 bases and 5 bases respectively, with 14 bases between them. Germline V gene lookup returns CDR1 MNHEY and CDR2 SVGAGI. The CDR3 is made up of 13 amino acids. The chain's CDR3 is CASFRSLLDTQYF. The CDR3 DNA reads as TGTGCCAGCTTCCGGAGCCTTCTAGATACGCAGTATTTT.

The chain couples TRBV27 to TRBJ1-2, with TRBD1 matching over 7 bases. The CDR3 is 14 residues long. J lost 5 bases, V lost 11 bases, and 14 bases had no gene match. Germline V gene lookup returns CDR1 MNHEY and CDR2 SMNVEV (reference sequence). The CDR3 DNA reads TGTGCCGTGGGGGCCCCGGGGACAGCGTATGGCTACACCTTC. Protein sequence: CAVGAPGTAYGYTF.

The chain has TRBV2 and TRBJ1-3; D gene ambiguous. V was cut by 4 bases and J by 2 bases, with 6 bases left in between. The CDR3 spans 13 residues. CDR1 and CDR2 from the germline V gene are SNHLY and FYNNEI. This chain's CDR3 is CASSGVTGNTIYF. In DNA form, the CDR3 reads TGTGCCAGCAGTGGAGTGACTGGAAACACCATATATTTT. Full variable domain (outside the CDR3, taken from reference TRBV2 and TRBJ1-3): EPEVTQTPSHQVTQMGQEVILRCVPISNHLYFYWYRQILGQKVEFLVSFYNNEISEKSEIFDDQFSVERPDGSNFTLKIRSTKLEDSAMYFCASSGVTGNTIYFGEGSWLTVV.

The rearrangement joins TRBV2 to TRBJ2-7; maybe TRBD2 (5 bases). CDR3 length: 14 residues. Trimming stripped 4 bases from V and 1 base from J, with 11 bases between. Per germline, CDR1 SNHLY and CDR2 FYNNEI. The CDR3 DNA follows: TGTGCCAGCAGTGGCCCGGGGTCTTCCTACGAGCAGTACTTC. Translation: CASSGPGSSYEQYF.

The V gene is TRBV10-3, the J gene TRBJ1-5; D unclear. The V end was cut by 3 bases, the J end by 4 bases, with 16 bases between. Germline CDR1 and CDR2: ENHRY and SYGVKD. This CDR3 has 16 residues. CDR3 region: CAISDPTSTRNQPQHF. In DNA, the CDR3 is TGTGCCATCAGTGATCCGACGTCGACCAGGAATCAGCCCCAGCATTTT.

This chain uses TRBV24-1 with TRBJ2-7, with 7 bases fitting TRBD2. The CDR3 consists of 14 residues. The ends lost 6 bases at V and 6 bases at J; junction bases unmatched: 10. Germline CDR1 reads KGHDR; CDR2 reads SFDVKD. The CDR3 sequence is CATSLAGEGSEQYF. CDR3 DNA: TGTGCCACCAGTCTTGCCGGGGAGGGGTCCGAGCAGTACTTC.

The gene calls are TRBV11-2 and TRBJ1-2; D is possibly TRBD1 (5 bases). Germline V gene data show CDR1 as SGHAT and CDR2 as FQNNGV. CDR3 length equals 17 residues. V gave up 4 bases and J gave up 1 base, with 19 bases separating them. CDR3 coding DNA: TGTGCCAGCAGCTCCCCCCGATCGGGGGAATTTAACTATGGCTACACCTTC. It is translated as CASSSPRSGEFNYGYTF. Looking up the rest from reference TRBV11-2 and TRBJ1-2 gives the full variable domain: EAGVAQSPRYKIIEKRQSVAFWCNPISGHATLYWYQQILGQGPKLLIQFQNNGVVDDSQLPKDRFSAERLKGVDSTLKIQPAKLEDSAVYLCASSSPRSGEFNYGYTFGSGTRLTVV.

The genes are TRBV5-4 and TRBJ2-3, with D possibly TRBD2 on 6 matching bases. With 0 bases removed from V and 0 bases from J, the gap between germline ends came to 8 bases. Germline V gene data show CDR1 as SGHNT and CDR2 as YYREEE (reference sequence). The CDR3 consists of 15 residues. The CDR3 sequence is CASSLVGTSTDTQYF. The CDR3 DNA sequence: TGTGCCAGCAGCTTGGTCGGGACTAGCACAGATACGCAGTATTTT.

The V gene is TRBV2, the J gene TRBJ2-3; 12 nucleotides match TRBD2. Per the germline V gene, CDR1 is SNHLY and CDR2 is FYNNEI. Trimming at V came to 2 bases and at J to 5 bases, leaving 8 bases not matched to a gene. CDR3 size: 17 residues. CDR3 DNA: TGTGCCAGCAGTGAACTTTGGACTAGCGGGATCGAAGATACGCAGTATTTT. This sequence encodes CASSELWTSGIEDTQYF.